This T cell receptor beta chain was sequenced for a study of shared clonotypes between healthy human individuals. The CDR3 extends over 16 amino acids. V shed 3 bases and J 0 bases; nucleotides not matched to a gene: 5. In germline, CDR1 is LNHDA, CDR2 SQIVND (reference sequence). The table came from immunoSEQ multiplex PCR; TCRdb's copy has only in-frame clones and leaves some out. The data contain about 2.2 million clones, 93% of them seen just once; the ten biggest clones take up 1.5% to 2%. The naive CD8 population came from CD45RO-negative cells selected for CCR7, without terminally differentiated effector memory CD45RA+ cells.

The source material was naive CD8+ T cells from PBMCs. The receptor was derived from a man younger than 30 in good health. Some clones in this sample may be carry-over from other donors' samples. This sequence joins TRBV19 and TRBJ2-1, with TRBD2 matching 7 bases. CDR3 nucleotides: TGTGCCAGTAGTATCAGCGGGAAGGGCTCCTACAATGAGCAGTTCTTC. Translating it yields CASSISGKGSYNEQFF.